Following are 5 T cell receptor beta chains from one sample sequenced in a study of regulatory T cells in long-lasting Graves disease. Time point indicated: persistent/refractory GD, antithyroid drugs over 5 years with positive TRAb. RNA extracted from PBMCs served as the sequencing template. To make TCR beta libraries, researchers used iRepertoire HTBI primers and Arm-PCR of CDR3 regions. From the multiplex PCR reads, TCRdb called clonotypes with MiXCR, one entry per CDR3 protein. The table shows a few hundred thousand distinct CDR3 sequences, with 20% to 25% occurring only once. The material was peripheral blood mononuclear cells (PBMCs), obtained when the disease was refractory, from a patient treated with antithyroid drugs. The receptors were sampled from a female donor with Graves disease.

The CDR3 nucleotides are TGTGCCAGCAGCCACGGACAGGGAAGATTCTATGGCTACACCTTC. This sequence encodes CASSHGQGRFYGYTF. This sequence joins TRBV3-1 and TRBJ1-2; 8 bases fit TRBD1. Per the germline V gene, CDR1 is LGHDT and CDR2 is YNNKEL (reference sequence). This CDR3 region has 15 residues. The ends lost 3 bases at V and 4 bases at J; junction bases unmatched: 7.

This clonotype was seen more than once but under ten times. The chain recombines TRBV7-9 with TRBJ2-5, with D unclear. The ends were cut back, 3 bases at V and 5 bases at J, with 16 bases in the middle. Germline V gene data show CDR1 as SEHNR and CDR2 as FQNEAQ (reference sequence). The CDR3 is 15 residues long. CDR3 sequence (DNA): TGTGCCAGCAGCTTCCCGGAATTAGGGCGGGAGACCCAGTACTTC. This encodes CASSFPELGRETQYF.

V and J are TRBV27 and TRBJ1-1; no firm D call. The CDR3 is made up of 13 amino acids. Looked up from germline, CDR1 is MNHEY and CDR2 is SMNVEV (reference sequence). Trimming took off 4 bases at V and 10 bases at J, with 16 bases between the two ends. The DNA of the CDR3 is TGTGCCAGCAGTTCCGACTCAACCCCGGGAGCTTTCTTT. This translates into CASSSDSTPGAFF.

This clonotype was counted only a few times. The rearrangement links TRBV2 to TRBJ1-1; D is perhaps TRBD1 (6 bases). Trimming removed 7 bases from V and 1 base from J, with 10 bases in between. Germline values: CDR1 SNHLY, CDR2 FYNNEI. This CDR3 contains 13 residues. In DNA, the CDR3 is TGTGCCAGCACCAGACAGGCGAACACTGAAGCTTTCTTT. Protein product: CASTRQANTEAFF.

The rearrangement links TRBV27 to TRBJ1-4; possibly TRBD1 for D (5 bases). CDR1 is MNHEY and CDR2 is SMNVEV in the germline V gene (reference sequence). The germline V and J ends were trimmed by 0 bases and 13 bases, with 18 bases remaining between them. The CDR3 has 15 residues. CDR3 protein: CASSLSGLGSEGLFF. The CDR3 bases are TGTGCCAGCAGTTTATCGGGGCTCGGGAGTGAAGGACTGTTTTTT.